The following is a TCR beta chain sequence with its context. The data were obtained in a study of blood T cell repertoires in COVID-19. Original methodology: Amplification from reference gene primers served as the basis for estimated nucleated cell counts. Sequencing used immunoSEQ multiplex PCR; TCRdb keeps in-frame clones, though not all of them. The V and J calls and clone size are taken from that table; D and trimming were inferred from the DNA. The sample shows 200,000 to 250,000 clones, 70% to 90% of them seen only once. Germline CDR1 reads SGHNT; CDR2 reads YYREEE (reference sequence). This CDR3 region has 16 residues. Trimming left V 0 bases short and J 5 bases short, with 14 bases between.

This clonotype was obtained from a woman aged 55-69 years with active or convalescent COVID-19. The sequencing input was peripheral blood. The chain is built from TRBV5-4 and TRBJ2-2, with D possibly TRBD2 on 7 matching bases. The CDR3 nucleotides are TGTGCCAGCAGCTTGGCCCAACAGGGAGGGACCGGGGAGCTGTTTTTT. Amino acid sequence: CASSLAQQGGTGELFF.